What follows are 5 T cell receptor beta chains derived from one specimen sequenced in a study of blood T cells in healthy people across ages. Alongside a J-beta primer mix, a sample-barcoded 5' primer served in a second PCR lasting roughly 6 to 12 cycles. TCRdb reanalysed the 5' RACE reads using MiXCR and keeps one entry per CDR3 protein. Among approximately 760,000 distinct CDR3 sequences listed, 25% were seen once. The same specimen was also included in a second study, on T cells of mothers and their children.

The sample comprised blood. The receptors come from a boy younger than 18 in good health.

This clonotype was picked up a small number of times. The V gene is TRBV4-2, the J gene TRBJ2-7; D is perhaps TRBD1 (5 bases). Trimming cost V 1 base and J 4 bases, with 14 bases left between them. The CDR3 is 15 residues long. Germline V gene lookup returns CDR1 LGHNA and CDR2 YNFKEQ. CDR3 bases: TGTGCCAGCAGCCAAGCCCGTGCAGGGATGTACGAGCAGTACTTC. Translated: CASSQARAGMYEQYF.

This clonotype was seen a few times. The CDR3 bases are TGTGCCACGGAGACTTATAATGAGCAGTTCTTC. Its translation is CATETYNEQFF. The chain joins TRBV19 to TRBJ2-1; D is unresolved. This CDR3 is built from 11 residues. V gave up 10 bases and J gave up 7 bases, with 11 bases separating them. Germline V gives CDR1 LNHDA, CDR2 SQIVND (reference sequence).

The rearrangement joins TRBV7-9 to TRBJ1-4; D ambiguous. CDR1 and CDR2 (germline): SEHNR, FQNEAQ (reference sequence). Trimming removed 3 bases at V and 0 bases at J, with 8 bases between. The CDR3 consists of 15 residues. The CDR3 DNA follows: TGTGCCAGCAGCTTCGTAGTTGCAACTAATGAAAAACTGTTTTTT. Translated, it gives CASSFVVATNEKLFF.

This clonotype was found a few times. V is TRBV29-1 and J is TRBJ2-7; 9 bases are a match to TRBD2. V shed 4 bases, J shed 4 bases, and the junction held 5 bases outside the gene matches. This CDR3 comprises 13 residues. Germline V gives CDR1 SQVTM, CDR2 ANQGSEA. This CDR3 reads CSVGGLAAYEQYF. The CDR3 DNA sequence: TGCAGCGTTGGGGGACTAGCAGCGTACGAGCAGTACTTC.

The rearrangement links TRBV9 to TRBJ2-3; D may match TRBD1 or TRBD2 (6 bases each). Germline V gene data show CDR1 as SGDLS and CDR2 as YYNGEE. The CDR3 has 15 residues. V was cut by 7 bases and J by 5 bases, with 20 bases left in between. CDR3 DNA: TGTGCCAGCTCCCGGGGGCGCCTAGAGGGAGATACGCAGTATTTT. Translating gives CASSRGRLEGDTQYF. Supplemented by reference TRBV9 and TRBJ2-3, the full variable domain reads DSGVTQTPKHLITATGQRVTLRCSPRSGDLSVYWYQQSLDQGLQFLIQYYNGEERAKGNILERFSAQQFPDLHSELNLSSLELGDSALYFCASSRGRLEGDTQYFGPGTRLTVL.